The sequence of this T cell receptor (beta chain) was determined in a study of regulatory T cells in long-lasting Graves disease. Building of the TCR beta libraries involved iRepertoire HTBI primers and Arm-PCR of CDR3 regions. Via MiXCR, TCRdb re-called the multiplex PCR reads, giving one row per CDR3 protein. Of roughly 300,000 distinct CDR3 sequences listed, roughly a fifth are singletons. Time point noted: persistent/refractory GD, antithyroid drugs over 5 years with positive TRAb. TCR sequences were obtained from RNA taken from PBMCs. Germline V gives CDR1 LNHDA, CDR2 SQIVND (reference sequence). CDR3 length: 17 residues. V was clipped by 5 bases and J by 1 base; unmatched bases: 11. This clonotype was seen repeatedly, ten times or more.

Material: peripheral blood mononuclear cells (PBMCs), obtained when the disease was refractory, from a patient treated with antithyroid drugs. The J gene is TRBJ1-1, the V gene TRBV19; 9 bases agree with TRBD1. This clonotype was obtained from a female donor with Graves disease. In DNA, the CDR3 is TGTGCCAGTAGTCATACAGGGGGCCGGAAGAGGAACACTGAAGCTTTCTTT. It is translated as CASSHTGGRKRNTEAFF.